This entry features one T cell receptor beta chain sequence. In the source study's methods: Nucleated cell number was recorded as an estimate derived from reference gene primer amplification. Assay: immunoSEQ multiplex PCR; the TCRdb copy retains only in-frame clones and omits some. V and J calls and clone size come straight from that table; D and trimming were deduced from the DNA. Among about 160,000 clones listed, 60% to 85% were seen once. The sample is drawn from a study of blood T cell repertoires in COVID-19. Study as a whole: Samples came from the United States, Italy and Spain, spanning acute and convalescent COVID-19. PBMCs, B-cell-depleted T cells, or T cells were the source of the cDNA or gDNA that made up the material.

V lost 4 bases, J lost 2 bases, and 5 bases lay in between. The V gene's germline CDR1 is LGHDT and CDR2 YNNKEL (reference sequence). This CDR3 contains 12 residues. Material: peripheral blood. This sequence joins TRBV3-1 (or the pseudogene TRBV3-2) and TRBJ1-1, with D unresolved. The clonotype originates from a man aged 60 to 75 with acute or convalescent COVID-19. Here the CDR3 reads CASSLVNTEAFF. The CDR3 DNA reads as TGTGCCAGCAGCCTCGTCAACACTGAAGCTTTCTTT.